The 28 T cell receptor beta chains in this list originate from one sample, sequenced in a study of shared clonotypes between healthy human individuals. Produced via immunoSEQ multiplex PCR; TCRdb's table is partial and in-frame only. Seen here are some 1,900,000 clones, just under 95% observed once, and the top ten hold around 1.2%. Naive CD8 cells, CD45RO-negative and positively selected for CCR7, excluded terminally differentiated effector memory CD45RA+ cells. The sequenced sample consisted of naive CD8+ T cells sorted from blood. Every receptor here comes from a man between 18 and 35 years old in good health.

The rearrangement links TRBV27 to TRBJ2-1, with unresolved D. Per the germline V gene, CDR1 is MNHEY and CDR2 is SMNVEV (reference sequence). The V end was cut by 8 bases, the J end by 8 bases, with 13 bases between. The CDR3 has 12 residues. CDR3 sequence (DNA): TGTGCCAGCCCTAAATCGGTGTATGAGCAGTTCTTC. It yields the protein CASPKSVYEQFF.

This chain connects TRBV15 to TRBJ2-3; D remains ambiguous. CDR1 is LNHNV, CDR2 YYDKDF, per germline (reference sequence). The length of the CDR3 is 13 residues. Trimming took off 0 bases at V and 4 bases at J, with 5 bases between the two ends. CDR3 bases: TGTGCCACCAGCAGAGATTGGTCAGATACGCAGTATTTT. Translation gives CATSRDWSDTQYF.

The chain joins TRBV9 to TRBJ1-6; TRBD1 aligns across 7 bases. The length of the CDR3 is 14 residues. Trimming took 3 bases from V and 7 from J; bases not matched to a gene: 4. From germline, CDR1 is SGDLS and CDR2 YYNGEE. The CDR3 DNA is TGTGCCAGCAGCGGGGACAGCGAGAATTCACCCCTCCACTTT. This translates into CASSGDSENSPLHF.

The chain links TRBV7-9 to TRBJ2-2; TRBD2 is a possible D gene (5 bases). The CDR3 covers 15 residues. CDR1 and CDR2 from the germline V gene are SEHNR and FQNEAQ (reference sequence). V lost 5 bases and J 2 bases, leaving 12 bases between the germline ends. The CDR3 DNA reads TGTGCCAGCAGCCCTTTCGGAGGAAACACCGGGGAGCTGTTTTTT. As protein: CASSPFGGNTGELFF.

This chain uses TRBV9 with TRBJ2-7; D is unresolved. Between the trimmed V and J ends, which lost 4 bases and 3 bases, there was a span of 14 bases. Germline V lookup: CDR1 SGDLS, CDR2 YYNGEE. The CDR3 sequence is 14 residues long. The CDR3 coding sequence is TGTGCCAGCAGCCCACAAGACGTGGGCTACGAGCAGTACTTC. Its protein product is CASSPQDVGYEQYF.

This clone was detected only once. This same CDR3 is encoded by further DNA sequences in the sample. The chain employs TRBV6-5 and TRBJ1-1; D remains unclear. Germline lookup yields CDR1 MNHEY and CDR2 SVGAGI. V shed 5 bases and J shed 0 bases, with 7 bases lying between them. The CDR3 is 13 amino acids. For the CDR3, the DNA is TGTGCCAGCAGTCCAACGGTGAACACTGAAGCTTTCTTT. The encoded protein is CASSPTVNTEAFF.

The chain carries TRBV27 and TRBJ2-7, with TRBD2 identical over 9 bases. Germline CDR1 is MNHEY and CDR2 is SMNVEV (reference sequence). V gave up 8 bases and J gave up 5 bases; unmatched junction bases: 7. The length of the CDR3 is 13 residues. The CDR3 region is CASLAGAPHEQYF. Here the CDR3 DNA reads TGTGCCAGCTTAGCGGGAGCCCCCCACGAGCAGTACTTC.

The chain recombines TRBV25-1 with TRBJ2-3; 7 nucleotides match TRBD1. The CDR3 spans 17 residues. Germline assignment: CDR1 MGHDK and CDR2 SYGVNS. J gave up 2 bases and V 4 bases, and 12 bases lay outside the gene matches. This CDR3 is CASSGYLGQTITDTQYF. The CDR3 DNA is TGTGCCAGCAGTGGCTACCTGGGACAGACCATCACAGATACGCAGTATTTT.

V gene TRBV10-3 combines with J gene TRBJ1-1; D not certain. In germline, CDR1 is ENHRY, CDR2 SYGVKD. The CDR3 has 14 amino acids. V was pared by 0 bases and J by 5 bases, with 10 bases between. The CDR3 protein is CAISESTKSTEAFF. The CDR3 DNA follows: TGTGCCATCAGTGAGTCGACCAAGAGTACTGAAGCTTTCTTT.

Of note for this clone: Other DNA sequences from this sample encode an identical CDR3 as well. The chain carries TRBV4-3 and TRBJ2-7, with TRBD2 matching over 7 bases. CDR1 is LGHNA and CDR2 is YSLEER in the germline V gene. This CDR3 comprises 16 residues. The V and J ends lost 0 bases and 1 base, in that order; junction bases with no gene match: 6. The CDR3 loop is CASSQDRASGSYEQYF. As DNA, the CDR3 is TGCGCCAGCAGCCAAGATCGAGCTAGCGGATCCTACGAGCAGTACTTC.

This chain uses TRBV2 with TRBJ1-1; no definite D call. V was clipped by 0 bases and J by 4 bases, with 12 bases between them. The CDR3 has 15 residues. Germline lookup yields CDR1 SNHLY and CDR2 FYNNEI. The CDR3 spells CASSEAGSGPTEAFF. For the CDR3, the DNA is TGTGCCAGCAGTGAAGCGGGCTCCGGGCCCACTGAAGCTTTCTTT. Looking up the rest from reference TRBV2 and TRBJ1-1 gives the full variable domain: EPEVTQTPSHQVTQMGQEVILRCVPISNHLYFYWYRQILGQKVEFLVSFYNNEISEKSEIFDDQFSVERPDGSNFTLKIRSTKLEDSAMYFCASSEAGSGPTEAFFGQGTRLTVV.

This sequence joins TRBV4-1 and TRBJ2-5, with D maybe TRBD1 (5 bases). Trimming pared 1 base from V and 2 bases from J, leaving 14 bases between. CDR1 is MGHRA and CDR2 is YSYEKL in the germline V gene. The CDR3 extends over 16 amino acids. The CDR3 DNA sequence: TGCGCCAGCAGCCAAGTTCCGGTGGGGCGTCAAGAGACCCAGTACTTC. This translates into CASSQVPVGRQETQYF.

The genes are TRBV27 and TRBJ2-7; 10 bases line up with TRBD1. Germline values: CDR1 MNHEY, CDR2 SMNVEV (reference sequence). V lost 6 bases to trimming and J lost 2 bases; unmatched junction nucleotides: 13. CDR3 length: 17 residues. This CDR3 is CASRTDPGTGDTYEQYF. In DNA form, the CDR3 reads TGTGCCAGCAGGACCGATCCTGGGACAGGGGATACCTACGAGCAGTACTTC.

This chain joins TRBV7-3 and TRBJ2-7, with unresolved D. V was pared by 4 bases and J by 3 bases, with 10 bases between. The length of the CDR3 is 13 residues. CDR1 is SGHTA and CDR2 is FQGTGA in the germline V gene. The CDR3 here is CASSSFPNYEQYF. The CDR3 DNA is TGTGCCAGCAGCTCCTTCCCGAACTACGAGCAGTACTTC.

The V gene is TRBV7-8, the J gene TRBJ2-1; D perhaps matches TRBD2 (6 bases). Germline CDR1 reads SGHVS; CDR2 reads FQNEAQ. The CDR3 runs 16 residues. V was clipped by 0 bases and J by 6 bases, with 15 bases between them. CDR3 amino acids: CASSLAVAGRPNEQFF. The CDR3 DNA sequence: TGTGCCAGCAGCTTAGCGGTGGCGGGACGACCCAATGAGCAGTTCTTC.

Details on this clone: This sample includes further DNA sequences coding for the same CDR3. The rearrangement links TRBV27 to TRBJ2-7; TRBD1 aligns across 8 bases. CDR1 is MNHEY and CDR2 is SMNVEV in the germline V gene (reference sequence). V gave up 5 bases and J gave up 4 bases; unmatched junction bases: 7. This CDR3 is 14 amino acids long. The CDR3 DNA sequence: TGTGCCAGCAGTGCTGGGCAGGGGGCATACGAGCAGTACTTC. This gives the protein CASSAGQGAYEQYF.

With regard to this clone: Other DNA sequences in this specimen translate into the identical CDR3. V and J are TRBV19 and TRBJ2-7, with D possibly matching TRBD2 (5 bases). The CDR3 is 13 residues long. V was trimmed by 1 base and J by 3 bases, leaving 7 bases between them. Germline V lookup: CDR1 LNHDA, CDR2 SQIVND (reference sequence). CDR3 in amino acids: CASSIVEGYEQYF. The CDR3 DNA sequence: TGTGCCAGTAGTATAGTTGAGGGCTACGAGCAGTACTTC.

The chain is built from TRBV6-5 and TRBJ2-7; weak D call: TRBD1 (6 bases). Germline V gives CDR1 MNHEY, CDR2 SVGAGI. Trimming stripped 0 bases from V and 0 bases from J, with 12 bases between. The CDR3 has 16 residues. The DNA for the CDR3 is TGTGCCAGCAGTTACTCCTCGGGACACGTCTCCTACGAGCAGTACTTC. This encodes CASSYSSGHVSYEQYF.

The chain is built from TRBV18 and TRBJ2-2; either TRBD1 or TRBD2 may fit D (6 bases each). The V gene's germline CDR1 is KGHSH and CDR2 LQKENI. Deletions cut 6 bases from V and 2 bases from J, with 7 bases between. The CDR3 covers 13 residues. In nucleotides, the CDR3 is TGTGCCAGCTCCGGGGGCAACACCGGGGAGCTGTTTTTT. Translation gives CASSGGNTGELFF.

The sample holds one count of this clone. This chain uses TRBV11-2 with TRBJ2-1, with a possible D match to TRBD2 (6 bases). V was cut by 6 bases and J by 0 bases, with 12 bases left in between. This CDR3 is 15 amino acids long. Germline-derived CDR1 and CDR2 are SGHAT and FQNNGV. The CDR3 spells CASSPLASSYNEQFF. The CDR3 DNA is TGTGCCAGCAGTCCCCTAGCGAGCTCCTACAATGAGCAGTTCTTC.

The chain recombines TRBV27 with TRBJ1-1; no reliable D call. Trimming left V 2 bases short and J 7 bases short, with 11 bases between. The CDR3 is made up of 13 amino acids. Germline V gives CDR1 MNHEY, CDR2 SMNVEV (reference sequence). CDR3 sequence: CASSLAAPLEAFF. In nucleotides, the CDR3 is TGTGCCAGCAGTTTAGCCGCACCACTTGAAGCTTTCTTT.

The chain joins TRBV27 to TRBJ2-7; D perhaps matches TRBD2 (6 bases). This CDR3 contains 16 residues. The germline CDR1 and CDR2 sequences are MNHEY and SMNVEV (reference sequence). V lost 5 bases to trimming and J lost 4 bases, with 21 bases between them. The CDR3 sequence is CASSPASGTLWYEQYF. CDR3 nucleotide sequence: TGTGCCAGCAGTCCCGCCTCCGGGACTCTCTGGTACGAGCAGTACTTC.

J is TRBJ1-6 and V is TRBV5-1; 8 bases fit TRBD1. The CDR3 length is 14 residues. V gave up 2 bases and J gave up 9 bases; unmatched junction bases: 4. Germline CDR1 reads SGHRS; CDR2 reads YFSETQ. CDR3 sequence: CASSLTGGSSPLHF. In nucleotides, the CDR3 is TGCGCCAGCAGCTTAACAGGGGGTAGTTCACCCCTCCACTTT.

V usage is TRBV14 and J usage is TRBJ1-5, with a weak D call TRBD1 (6 bases). From germline, CDR1 is SGHDN and CDR2 FVKESK. The CDR3 loop spans 13 amino acids. V was trimmed by 4 bases and J by 7 bases, leaving 11 bases between them. The CDR3 sequence is CASSPDSLQPQHF. The CDR3 nucleotides are TGTGCCAGCAGCCCGGACAGTTTGCAGCCCCAGCATTTT.

This sequence joins TRBV27 and TRBJ2-1; perhaps TRBD2 as D (6 bases). The CDR3 runs 14 residues. V shed 8 bases and J shed 4 bases, with 15 bases lying between them. Germline lookup yields CDR1 MNHEY and CDR2 SMNVEV (reference sequence). The CDR3 protein is CASGLLGGYNEQFF. CDR3 DNA sequence: TGTGCCAGCGGATTGTTGGGGGGTTACAATGAGCAGTTCTTC.

V is TRBV6-5 and J is TRBJ2-7; D not certain. Looked up from germline, CDR1 is MNHEY and CDR2 is SVGAGI. The V and J ends lost 2 bases and 6 bases respectively, with 14 bases between them. The CDR3 extends over 14 amino acids. The CDR3 region is CASSYNGPTAEQYF. The CDR3 coding sequence is TGTGCCAGCAGTTACAACGGACCCACCGCCGAGCAGTACTTC.

On this clone itself: Other DNA sequences in the sample encode the same CDR3. CDR3 DNA sequence: TGTGCCACCAGCAGAGGGGACACTGAAGCTTTCTTT. Translating gives CATSRGDTEAFF. The V call is TRBV15, the J call TRBJ1-1; D unresolved. The CDR3 contains 12 residues. Trimming pared 1 base from V and 3 bases from J, leaving 3 bases between. Per the germline V gene, CDR1 is LNHNV and CDR2 is YYDKDF (reference sequence).

This chain connects TRBV7-2 to TRBJ2-1, with D possibly matching TRBD2 (6 bases). V was clipped by 2 bases and J by 10 bases, with 9 bases between them. Germline CDR1 is SGHTA and CDR2 is FQGNSA. The CDR3 is 12 residues long. The CDR3 region has the DNA TGTGCCAGCAGCTTACTTACTAGCGAGCAGTTCTTC. This codes for CASSLLTSEQFF.